A selection of T cell receptor beta chains follows, all from one sample in a study of T cell repertoires in aging, cancer and after chemotherapy. TCRdb itself ran the multiplex PCR reads through MiXCR, one entry per CDR3 protein. In the table there are 6,000 or so distinct CDR3 sequences, over 30% of which are singletons. Sequences were obtained from blood. The receptors originated from a human donor in good health. The CDR3 runs from the conserved cysteine through the conserved F or W. The D gene is left open where the match is weak. Clone size is shown for a subset of rows, as once, few, many or a class of expanded clone.

clone_size: few; j_call: TRBJ2-5; v_call: TRBV6-5; d_call: TRBD1; cdr3_nt: TGTGCCAGCAGTTACTCTTGGACAGGGTCGCAGACCCAGTACTTC; cdr3_aa: CASSYSWTGSQTQYF
clone_size: -; j_call: TRBJ2-1; v_call: TRBV7-9; d_call: -; cdr3_nt: TGTGCCAGCAGCGGCGACCGGGCGGGGCGCACTCCCTACAATGAGCAGTTCTTC; cdr3_aa: CASSGDRAGRTPYNEQFF
clone_size: -; j_call: TRBJ2-2; v_call: TRBV5-4; d_call: -; cdr3_nt: TGTGCCAGCAGCGTCGACATAGAGAACACCGGGGAGCTGTTTTTT; cdr3_aa: CASSVDIENTGELFF
clone_size: -; j_call: TRBJ1-6; v_call: TRBV12-3/TRBV12-4; d_call: -; cdr3_nt: TGTGCCAGCAGGAGATCGGGAGTAAGTGGTTCACCCCTCCACTTT; cdr3_aa: CASRRSGVSGSPLHF
clone_size: -; j_call: TRBJ1-1; v_call: TRBV15; d_call: -; cdr3_nt: TGTGCCATTGGGAAAACCACTGAAGCTTTCTTT; cdr3_aa: CAIGKTTEAFF
clone_size: medium-sized; j_call: TRBJ2-2; v_call: TRBV18; d_call: -; cdr3_nt: TGTGCCAGCTCACCATCCCTCGGAGGGACCGGGGAGCTGTTTTTT; cdr3_aa: CASSPSLGGTGELFF
clone_size: -; j_call: TRBJ1-3; v_call: TRBV7-9; d_call: -; cdr3_nt: TGTGCCAGCTCCGCCGTTGGGTACACCATATATTTT; cdr3_aa: CASSAVGYTIYF
clone_size: -; j_call: TRBJ1-2; v_call: TRBV24-1; d_call: -; cdr3_nt: TGTGCCACCGGTTATCAGGGGAACTATGGCTACACCTTC; cdr3_aa: CATGYQGNYGYTF
clone_size: few; j_call: TRBJ1-6; v_call: TRBV30; d_call: -; cdr3_nt: TGTGCCTGTGCGGGACACCTTAATTCACCCCTCCACTTT; cdr3_aa: CACAGHLNSPLHF
clone_size: -; j_call: TRBJ1-1; v_call: TRBV6-5; d_call: -; cdr3_nt: TGTGCCAGCAGTGATCCCCCGGGGGGCAGCTCTAACACTGAAGCTTTCTTT; cdr3_aa: CASSDPPGGSSNTEAFF
clone_size: -; j_call: TRBJ2-7; v_call: TRBV20-1; d_call: -; cdr3_nt: TGCAGTGCTCGTCCTGAGTGGTACGAGCAGTACTTC; cdr3_aa: CSARPEWYEQYF
clone_size: few; j_call: TRBJ2-7; v_call: TRBV6-5; d_call: -; cdr3_nt: TGTGCCAGCAGTTACACCGAACAGGGTTGGGGCTACGAGCAGTACTTC; cdr3_aa: CASSYTEQGWGYEQYF
clone_size: few; j_call: TRBJ2-7; v_call: TRBV19; d_call: -; cdr3_nt: TGTGCCAGTAGTCCCCACGAGTCTTCCTACGAGCAGTACTTC; cdr3_aa: CASSPHESSYEQYF
clone_size: -; j_call: TRBJ2-7; v_call: TRBV30; d_call: TRBD1; cdr3_nt: TGTGCCTGGAGGACAGGAGGGACAGGGGGTCCCTACGAGCAGTACTTC; cdr3_aa: CAWRTGGTGGPYEQYF
clone_size: -; j_call: TRBJ2-4; v_call: TRBV19; d_call: -; cdr3_nt: TGTGCCAGTAGTCTCCCGTCCACAGGCAAAAACATTCAGTACTTC; cdr3_aa: CASSLPSTGKNIQYF
clone_size: few; j_call: TRBJ2-7; v_call: TRBV19; d_call: TRBD1; cdr3_nt: TGTGCCACCTCGACAGGGTCGCGTTACGAGCAGTACTTC; cdr3_aa: CATSTGSRYEQYF
clone_size: few; j_call: TRBJ2-3; v_call: TRBV6-1; d_call: -; cdr3_nt: TGTGCCAGCAGTGAAACATGGGGGGGCACAGATACGCAGTATTTT; cdr3_aa: CASSETWGGTDTQYF
clone_size: few; j_call: TRBJ2-1; v_call: TRBV6-4; d_call: -; cdr3_nt: TGTGCCAGCAGTGACTCCAGGGCGGGCTCCTACAATGAGCAGTTCTTC; cdr3_aa: CASSDSRAGSYNEQFF
clone_size: -; j_call: TRBJ2-3; v_call: TRBV20-1; d_call: TRBD2; cdr3_nt: TGCAGTGCTAGAGAGCTTAGCGGGGGACAAGATACGCAGTATTTT; cdr3_aa: CSARELSGGQDTQYF
clone_size: few; j_call: TRBJ2-5; v_call: TRBV6-2/TRBV6-3; d_call: -; cdr3_nt: TGTGCCAGCAGTTACGTGGGGGAGACCCAGTACTTC; cdr3_aa: CASSYVGETQYF
clone_size: medium-sized; j_call: TRBJ2-1; v_call: TRBV30; d_call: -; cdr3_nt: TGTGCCTGGAGTGTACGTAGCACCAATGAGCAGTTCTTC; cdr3_aa: CAWSVRSTNEQFF
clone_size: few; j_call: TRBJ1-1; v_call: TRBV15; d_call: -; cdr3_nt: TGTGCCACCAGCAGTGGGGGGACGCAGACTACTGAAGCTTTCTTT; cdr3_aa: CATSSGGTQTTEAFF
clone_size: -; j_call: TRBJ2-7; v_call: TRBV19; d_call: -; cdr3_nt: TGTGCCAGTAGTCGGACAGGGACTAACTACGAGCAGTACTTC; cdr3_aa: CASSRTGTNYEQYF
clone_size: few; j_call: TRBJ1-5; v_call: TRBV27; d_call: -; cdr3_nt: TGTGCCAGCAGTTTGGGGTCTTTGAATCAGCCCCAGCATTTT; cdr3_aa: CASSLGSLNQPQHF
clone_size: -; j_call: TRBJ2-7; v_call: TRBV19; d_call: TRBD2; cdr3_nt: TGTGCCAGTGGGACAGGACTAGCGGAGGGGCCAACCTACGAGCAGTACTTC; cdr3_aa: CASGTGLAEGPTYEQYF
clone_size: -; j_call: TRBJ1-2; v_call: TRBV10-3; d_call: TRBD1; cdr3_nt: TGTGCCATCACGCCAGGGGGCATGTATGACTATGGCTACACCTTC; cdr3_aa: CAITPGGMYDYGYTF
clone_size: -; j_call: TRBJ1-2; v_call: TRBV6-2/TRBV6-3; d_call: -; cdr3_nt: TGTGCCACCAAGGGACGCTCAAGAAGGTTCTATGGCTACACCTTC; cdr3_aa: CATKGRSRRFYGYTF
clone_size: few; j_call: TRBJ2-3; v_call: TRBV20-1; d_call: TRBD2; cdr3_nt: TGCAGTGCTAGGCTAGCGGGAGGGCTCGGAGATACGCAGTATTTT; cdr3_aa: CSARLAGGLGDTQYF
clone_size: -; j_call: TRBJ2-3; v_call: TRBV6-5; d_call: -; cdr3_nt: TGTGCCAGCAGTTACTCGGGCGGCACAGATACGCAGTATTTT; cdr3_aa: CASSYSGGTDTQYF
clone_size: once; j_call: TRBJ2-3; v_call: TRBV27; d_call: TRBD1; cdr3_nt: TGTGCCAGCAGGAGACAGGGGTTGGATACGCAGTATTTT; cdr3_aa: CASRRQGLDTQYF
clone_size: few; j_call: TRBJ1-4; v_call: TRBV27; d_call: TRBD1; cdr3_nt: TGTGCCAGCAGTTTCAGGGGGCGAGAAAAACTGTTTTTT; cdr3_aa: CASSFRGREKLFF
clone_size: -; j_call: TRBJ2-3; v_call: TRBV7-9; d_call: TRBD2; cdr3_nt: TGTGCCAGCAGCTTGGGGGGGAGGCCAGATACGCAGTATTTT; cdr3_aa: CASSLGGRPDTQYF
clone_size: -; j_call: TRBJ2-7; v_call: TRBV10-3; d_call: TRBD1; cdr3_nt: TGTGCCATCTCTCAGGACAGGGCCTACGAGCAGTACTTC; cdr3_aa: CAISQDRAYEQYF
clone_size: medium-sized; j_call: TRBJ2-7; v_call: TRBV30; d_call: -; cdr3_nt: TGTGCCTGGAGTGTACAGGGCTACGAGCAGTACTTC; cdr3_aa: CAWSVQGYEQYF
clone_size: -; j_call: TRBJ1-6; v_call: TRBV27; d_call: TRBD1; cdr3_nt: TGTGCCAGCAGCCGGGGGACAGGTCATAATTCACCCCTCCACTTT; cdr3_aa: CASSRGTGHNSPLHF
clone_size: medium-sized; j_call: TRBJ2-7; v_call: TRBV29-1; d_call: TRBD1; cdr3_nt: TGCAGCGTTGCGGTGACAGGGACCCCCTACGAGCAGTACTTC; cdr3_aa: CSVAVTGTPYEQYF
clone_size: -; j_call: TRBJ2-1; v_call: TRBV6-2/TRBV6-3; d_call: -; cdr3_nt: TGTGCCAGCAGTTCTAAACCGGGACTCCCCCCCTACAATGAGCAGTTCTTC; cdr3_aa: CASSSKPGLPPYNEQFF
clone_size: few; j_call: TRBJ2-3; v_call: TRBV19; d_call: -; cdr3_nt: TGTGCCAGTAGTATCCGAGGGACAGATACGCAGTATTTT; cdr3_aa: CASSIRGTDTQYF
clone_size: few; j_call: TRBJ1-1; v_call: TRBV19; d_call: TRBD1; cdr3_nt: TGTGCCAGTAGCTACGGACAGGGGACGGCGAGCTGGACTGAAGCTTTCTTT; cdr3_aa: CASSYGQGTASWTEAFF
clone_size: few; j_call: TRBJ1-5; v_call: TRBV12-3/TRBV12-4; d_call: -; cdr3_nt: TGTGCCAGCAGTTTAAGTGGCAATCAGCCCCAGCATTTT; cdr3_aa: CASSLSGNQPQHF
clone_size: -; j_call: TRBJ1-5; v_call: TRBV28; d_call: -; cdr3_nt: TGTGCCAGCAGTCCCCCGCAGGAGCGTCGGCCCCAGCATTTT; cdr3_aa: CASSPPQERRPQHF
clone_size: -; j_call: TRBJ2-1; v_call: TRBV6-5; d_call: TRBD1; cdr3_nt: TGTGCCAGCAGTGACCGACAGGGTGGTCGCAATGAGCAGTTCTTC; cdr3_aa: CASSDRQGGRNEQFF
clone_size: -; j_call: TRBJ2-6; v_call: TRBV27; d_call: -; cdr3_nt: TGTGCCAGCAGTCCGGGACGGACCTCTGGGGCCAACGTCCTGACTTTC; cdr3_aa: CASSPGRTSGANVLTF
clone_size: -; j_call: TRBJ2-7; v_call: TRBV19; d_call: TRBD1; cdr3_nt: TGTGCCAGTAGTGGCACCGGGACAGGGAACTCCTACGAGCAGTACTTC; cdr3_aa: CASSGTGTGNSYEQYF
clone_size: -; j_call: TRBJ2-2; v_call: TRBV24-1; d_call: TRBD2; cdr3_nt: TGTGCCACCAGTGATGGACTAGCGGCGAACACCGGGGAGCTGTTTTTT; cdr3_aa: CATSDGLAANTGELFF
clone_size: few; j_call: TRBJ2-2; v_call: TRBV7-9; d_call: -; cdr3_nt: TGTGCCAGCAGCTTAGGTCGAACGGATGTACCGAACACCGGGGAGCTGTTTTTT; cdr3_aa: CASSLGRTDVPNTGELFF
clone_size: few; j_call: TRBJ1-1; v_call: TRBV27; d_call: -; cdr3_nt: TGTGCCAGCAGTTTATCGCGGGCGGTGAACACTGAAGCTTTCTTT; cdr3_aa: CASSLSRAVNTEAFF
clone_size: -; j_call: TRBJ2-3; v_call: TRBV5-6; d_call: TRBD2; cdr3_nt: TGCGCCAGCAGCTTGGAGCTAGCGGGAGGAGGTTGGTTGGATACGCAGTATTTT; cdr3_aa: CASSLELAGGGWLDTQYF
clone_size: once; j_call: TRBJ2-7; v_call: TRBV6-5; d_call: TRBD1; cdr3_nt: TGTGCCAGCAGTCTACCGTGGTGGGGTGGGACAGAGCACTCCGAGCAGTACTTC; cdr3_aa: CASSLPWWGGTEHSEQYF
clone_size: medium-sized; j_call: TRBJ2-2; v_call: TRBV6-5; d_call: TRBD1; cdr3_nt: TGTGCCAGCAGTCGTACAGGGGGCGAAAGAAACACCGGGGAGCTGTTTTTT; cdr3_aa: CASSRTGGERNTGELFF
clone_size: few; j_call: TRBJ1-2; v_call: TRBV27; d_call: TRBD1; cdr3_nt: TGTGCCAGCAGCAGAGCGGGACAGGGATTAGTTGGCTACACCTTC; cdr3_aa: CASSRAGQGLVGYTF
clone_size: few; j_call: TRBJ2-5; v_call: TRBV5-4; d_call: -; cdr3_nt: TGTGCCAGCAGCTTGGTACAGGCGAGACAAGAGACCCAGTACTTC; cdr3_aa: CASSLVQARQETQYF
clone_size: few; j_call: TRBJ2-3; v_call: TRBV19; d_call: TRBD1; cdr3_nt: TGTGCCAGTAGCCAAACAGGGGCCCCACCGGGTACGCAGTATTTT; cdr3_aa: CASSQTGAPPGTQYF
clone_size: -; j_call: TRBJ2-1; v_call: TRBV11-1; d_call: -; cdr3_nt: TGTGCCAGCAGCTTAAGAATGGGGGAGCAGTTCTTC; cdr3_aa: CASSLRMGEQFF